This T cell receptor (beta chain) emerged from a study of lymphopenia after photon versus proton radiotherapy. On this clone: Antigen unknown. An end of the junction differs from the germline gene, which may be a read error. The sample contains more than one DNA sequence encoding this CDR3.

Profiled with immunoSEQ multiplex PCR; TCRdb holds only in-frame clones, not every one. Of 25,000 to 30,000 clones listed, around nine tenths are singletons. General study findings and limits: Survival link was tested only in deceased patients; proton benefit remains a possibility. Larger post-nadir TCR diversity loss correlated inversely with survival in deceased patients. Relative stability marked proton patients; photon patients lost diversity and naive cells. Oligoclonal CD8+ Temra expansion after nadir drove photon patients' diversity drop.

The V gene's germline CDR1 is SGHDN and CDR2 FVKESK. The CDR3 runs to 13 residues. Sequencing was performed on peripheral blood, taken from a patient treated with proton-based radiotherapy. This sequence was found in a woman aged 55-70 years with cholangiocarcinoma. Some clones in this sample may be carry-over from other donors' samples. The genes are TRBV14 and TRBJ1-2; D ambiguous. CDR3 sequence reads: CASSQERVYGYTF. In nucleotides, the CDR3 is TGTGCTAGCAGCCAAGAAAGGGTCTATGGCTACACCTTC.